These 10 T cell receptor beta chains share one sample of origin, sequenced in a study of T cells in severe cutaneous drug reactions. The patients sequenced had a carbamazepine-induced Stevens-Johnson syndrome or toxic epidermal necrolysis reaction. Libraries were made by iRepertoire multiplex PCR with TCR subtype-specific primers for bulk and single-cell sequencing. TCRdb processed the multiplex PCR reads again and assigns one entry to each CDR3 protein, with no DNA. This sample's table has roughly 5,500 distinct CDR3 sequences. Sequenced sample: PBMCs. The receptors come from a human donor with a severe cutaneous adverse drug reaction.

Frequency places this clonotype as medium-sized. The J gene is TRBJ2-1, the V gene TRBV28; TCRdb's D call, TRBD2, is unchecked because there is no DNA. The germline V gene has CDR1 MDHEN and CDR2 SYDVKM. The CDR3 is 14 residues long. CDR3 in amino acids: CASSSWDQRDEQFF.

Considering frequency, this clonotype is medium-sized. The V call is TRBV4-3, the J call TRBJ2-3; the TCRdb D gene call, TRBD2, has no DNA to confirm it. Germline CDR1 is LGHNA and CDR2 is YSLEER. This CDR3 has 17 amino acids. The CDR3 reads CASSQDPGLAGSDTQYF.

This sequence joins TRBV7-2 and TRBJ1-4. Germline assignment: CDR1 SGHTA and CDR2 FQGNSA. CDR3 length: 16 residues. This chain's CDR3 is CASSLDGSVFAEKLFF.

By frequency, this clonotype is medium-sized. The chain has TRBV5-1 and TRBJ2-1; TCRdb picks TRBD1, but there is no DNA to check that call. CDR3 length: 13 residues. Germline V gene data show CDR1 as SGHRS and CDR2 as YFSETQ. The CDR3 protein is CASSSPAANEQFF.

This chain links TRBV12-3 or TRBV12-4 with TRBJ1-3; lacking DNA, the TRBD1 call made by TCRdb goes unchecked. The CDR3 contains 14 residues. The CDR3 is CASSEAGVGNTIYF.

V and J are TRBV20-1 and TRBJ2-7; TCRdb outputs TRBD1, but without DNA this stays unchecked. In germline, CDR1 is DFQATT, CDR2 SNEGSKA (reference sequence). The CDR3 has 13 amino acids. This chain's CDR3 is CSATKEGHYEQYF.

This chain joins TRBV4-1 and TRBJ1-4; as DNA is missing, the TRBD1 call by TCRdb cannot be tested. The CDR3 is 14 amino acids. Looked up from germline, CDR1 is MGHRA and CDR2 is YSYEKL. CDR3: CASSGTGGHEKLFF.

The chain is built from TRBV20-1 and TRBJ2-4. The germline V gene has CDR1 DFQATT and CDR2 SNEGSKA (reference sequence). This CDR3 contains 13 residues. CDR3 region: CSARSFGTSIQYF.

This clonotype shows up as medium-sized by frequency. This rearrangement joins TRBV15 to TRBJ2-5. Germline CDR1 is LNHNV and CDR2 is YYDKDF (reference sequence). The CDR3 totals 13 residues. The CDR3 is CATSEWSQETQYF.

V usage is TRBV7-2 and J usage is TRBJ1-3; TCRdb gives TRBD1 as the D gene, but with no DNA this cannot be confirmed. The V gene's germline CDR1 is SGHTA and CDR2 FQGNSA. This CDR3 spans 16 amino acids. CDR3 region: CASSLGGTYIGNTIYF.